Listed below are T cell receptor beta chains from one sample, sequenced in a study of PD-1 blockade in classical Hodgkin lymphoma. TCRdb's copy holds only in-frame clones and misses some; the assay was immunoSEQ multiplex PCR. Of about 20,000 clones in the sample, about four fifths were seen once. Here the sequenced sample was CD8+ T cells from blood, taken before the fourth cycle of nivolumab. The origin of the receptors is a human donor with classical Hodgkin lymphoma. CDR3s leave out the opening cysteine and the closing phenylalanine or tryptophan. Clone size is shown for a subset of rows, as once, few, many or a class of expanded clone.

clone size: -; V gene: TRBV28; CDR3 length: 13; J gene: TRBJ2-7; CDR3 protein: ASKRLAGGSYEQY
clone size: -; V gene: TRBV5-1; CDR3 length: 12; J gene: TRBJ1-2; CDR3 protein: ASSIGKRVYGYT
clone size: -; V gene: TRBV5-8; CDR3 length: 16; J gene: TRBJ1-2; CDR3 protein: ASNPGSTGDLWGYGYT
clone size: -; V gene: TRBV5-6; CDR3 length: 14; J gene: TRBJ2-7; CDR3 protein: ASSLDWTGVSYEQY
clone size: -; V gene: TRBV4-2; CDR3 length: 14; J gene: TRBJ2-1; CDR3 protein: ASSQFEPEPYNEQF
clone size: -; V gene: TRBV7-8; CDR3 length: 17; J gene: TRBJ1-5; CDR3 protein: ASSPHMGTGVYSNQPQH
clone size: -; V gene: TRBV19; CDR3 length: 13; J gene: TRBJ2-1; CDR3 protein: ASSMSAWGGDEQF
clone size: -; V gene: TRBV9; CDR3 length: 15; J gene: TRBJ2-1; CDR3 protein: ASSAPHRTALFGEQF
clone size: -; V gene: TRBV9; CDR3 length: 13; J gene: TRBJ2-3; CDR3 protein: ASSALSGGGDTQY
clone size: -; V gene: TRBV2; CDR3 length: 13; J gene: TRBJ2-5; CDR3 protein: ASSPETSGVETQY
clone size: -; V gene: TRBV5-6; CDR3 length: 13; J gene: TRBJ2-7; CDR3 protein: ASSLTSGGNYEQY
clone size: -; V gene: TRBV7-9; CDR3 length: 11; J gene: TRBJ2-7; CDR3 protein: ASSPGTGYEQY
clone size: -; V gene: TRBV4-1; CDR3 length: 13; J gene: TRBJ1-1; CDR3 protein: ASSQFGLGPAEAF
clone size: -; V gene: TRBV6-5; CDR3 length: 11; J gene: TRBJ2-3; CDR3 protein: ASSYPGEDTQY
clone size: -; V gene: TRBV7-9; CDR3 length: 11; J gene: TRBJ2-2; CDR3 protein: ATTGQSTGELF
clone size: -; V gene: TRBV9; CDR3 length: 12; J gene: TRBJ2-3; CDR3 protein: ASSLGLAQDTQY
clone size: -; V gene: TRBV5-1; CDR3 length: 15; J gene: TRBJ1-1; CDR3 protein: ASSHLTKPSGNTEAF
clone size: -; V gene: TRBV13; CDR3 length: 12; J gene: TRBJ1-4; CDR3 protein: ASSWGTQDEKLF
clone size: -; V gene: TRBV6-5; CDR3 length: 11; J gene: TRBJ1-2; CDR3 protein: ASSYGSTYGYT
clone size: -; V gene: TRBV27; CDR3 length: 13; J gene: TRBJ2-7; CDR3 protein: ASSLHASGSYEQY
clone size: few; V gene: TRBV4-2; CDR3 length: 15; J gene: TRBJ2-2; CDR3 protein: ASSQDRLAGTAGELF
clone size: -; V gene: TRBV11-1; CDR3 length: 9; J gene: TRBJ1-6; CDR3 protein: ASGQNSPLH